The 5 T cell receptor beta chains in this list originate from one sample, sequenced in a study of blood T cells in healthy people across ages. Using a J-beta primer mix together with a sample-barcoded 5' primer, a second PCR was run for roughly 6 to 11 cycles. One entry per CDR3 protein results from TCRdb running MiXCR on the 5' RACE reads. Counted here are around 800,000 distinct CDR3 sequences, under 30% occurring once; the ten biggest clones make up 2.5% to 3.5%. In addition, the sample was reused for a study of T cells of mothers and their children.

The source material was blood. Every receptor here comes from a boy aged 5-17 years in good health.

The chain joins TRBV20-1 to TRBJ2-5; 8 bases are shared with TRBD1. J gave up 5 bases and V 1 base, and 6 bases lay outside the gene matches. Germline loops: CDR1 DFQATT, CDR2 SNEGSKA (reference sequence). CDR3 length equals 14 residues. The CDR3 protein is CSARVAGGAETQYF. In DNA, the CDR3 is TGCAGTGCTAGAGTGGCAGGGGGCGCGGAGACCCAGTACTTC.

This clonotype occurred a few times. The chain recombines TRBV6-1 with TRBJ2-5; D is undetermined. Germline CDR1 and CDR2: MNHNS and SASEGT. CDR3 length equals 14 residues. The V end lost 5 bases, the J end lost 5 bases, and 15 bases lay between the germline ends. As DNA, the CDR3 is TGTGCCAGCAGTCCCGTTGACATAATGGAGACCCAGTACTTC. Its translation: CASSPVDIMETQYF.

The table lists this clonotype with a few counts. The CDR3 sequence: CASSLAQAGLNQPQHF. DNA for the CDR3: TGTGCCAGCAGCTTAGCGCAGGCAGGCCTCAATCAGCCCCAGCATTTT. V is TRBV7-9 and J is TRBJ1-5; D uncertain. From germline, CDR1 is SEHNR and CDR2 FQNEAQ (reference sequence). The CDR3 runs 16 residues. The V gene lost 0 bases and the J gene lost 3 bases, with 12 bases spanning the gap.

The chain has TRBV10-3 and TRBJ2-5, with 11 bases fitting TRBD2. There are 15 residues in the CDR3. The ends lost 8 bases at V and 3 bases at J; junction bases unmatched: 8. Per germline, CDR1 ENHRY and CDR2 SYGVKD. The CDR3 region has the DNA TGTGCCATCGGGGATAGCGGGGGGGCGGAAGAGACCCAGTACTTC. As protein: CAIGDSGGAEETQYF.

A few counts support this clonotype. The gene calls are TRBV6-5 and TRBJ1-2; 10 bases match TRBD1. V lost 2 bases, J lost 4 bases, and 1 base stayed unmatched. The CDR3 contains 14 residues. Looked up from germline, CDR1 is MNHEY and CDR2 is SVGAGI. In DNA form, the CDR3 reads TGTGCCAGCAGTTACCGGGACAGGGGCTATGGCTACACCTTC. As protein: CASSYRDRGYGYTF.